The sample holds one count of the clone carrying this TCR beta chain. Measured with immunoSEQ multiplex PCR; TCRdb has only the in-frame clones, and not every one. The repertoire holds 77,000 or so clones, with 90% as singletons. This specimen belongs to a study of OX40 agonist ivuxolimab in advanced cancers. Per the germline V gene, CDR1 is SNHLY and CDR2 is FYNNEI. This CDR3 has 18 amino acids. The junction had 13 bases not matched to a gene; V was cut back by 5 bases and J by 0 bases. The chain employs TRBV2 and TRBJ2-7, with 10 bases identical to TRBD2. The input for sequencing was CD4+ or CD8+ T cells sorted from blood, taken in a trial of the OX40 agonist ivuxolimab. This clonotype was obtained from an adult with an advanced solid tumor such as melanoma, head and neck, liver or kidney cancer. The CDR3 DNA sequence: TGTGCCAGCAGTCCGAAAAATAGCGGGAGGATCCTCTCCTACGAGCAGTACTTC. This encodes CASSPKNSGRILSYEQYF.